This TCR beta chain was retrieved from a study of T cells after yellow fever vaccination. Turning to the study itself: Researchers used SMART-Seq v4 Ultra Low Input to prepare fractions that had low cell numbers. Regarding the study as a whole: It was a weaker secondary response, yet one that peaked faster, at day 5 versus 15.

A 5'RACE template-switching step, the method used to make TCR cDNA, added a universal primer site and UMIs. TCRdb ran MiXCR on the 5' RACE reads and lists one entry per CDR3 protein. The table has some 110,000 distinct CDR3 sequences, 7.4% seen once. This CDR3 has 18 residues. The ends were cut back, 5 bases at V and 2 bases at J, with 23 bases in the middle. From germline, CDR1 is SGHAT and CDR2 FQNNGV. Remarks on this clonotype: Its specificity is unknown.

V and J are TRBV11-2 and TRBJ2-3, with D possibly being TRBD2 (5 bases). The sample was CD4+ T cells sorted from PBMCs, taken 10 days after the first yellow fever vaccination. This receptor was obtained from a man aged 18 to 35 who received the YFV17D yellow fever vaccine. CDR3 nucleotide sequence: TGTGCCAGCAGCCCCCGGGCGGGTGGCGGGTGGCCCACAGATACGCAGTATTTT. The encoded protein is CASSPRAGGGWPTDTQYF.